The 25 T cell receptor beta chains reported below all come from one sample, sequenced in a study of blood T cell repertoires in COVID-19. The method was immunoSEQ multiplex PCR; TCRdb's version includes in-frame clones alone and lacks a portion of them. Of more than 150,000 clones in the sample, 75% to 90% were seen once. Material for sequencing was PBMCs or T cells enriched from blood (not recorded which). The receptors were sampled from a young woman who had recovered from COVID-19.

This chain links TRBV15 with TRBJ2-7; D is possibly TRBD2 (6 bases). This CDR3 has 13 residues. Germline V gene sequence: CDR1 LNHNV, CDR2 YYDKDF (reference sequence). The V end was cut by 3 bases, the J end by 1 base, with 7 bases between. Here the CDR3 DNA reads TGTGCCACCAGCAGCGGGAGATCCTACGAGCAGTACTTC. It yields the protein CATSSGRSYEQYF.

The rearrangement links TRBV12-3 or TRBV12-4 to TRBJ1-5; perhaps TRBD1 as D (6 bases). The CDR3 is 13 residues long. The ends were cut back, 6 bases at V and 7 bases at J, with 13 bases in the middle. DNA of the CDR3: TGTGCCAGCAGCACAGGGCGAGAACAGCCCCAGCATTTT. Translation gives CASSTGREQPQHF.

The chain couples TRBV30 to TRBJ1-1, with D possibly matching TRBD1 (6 bases). Between the trimmed V and J ends, which lost 5 bases and 3 bases, there was a span of 10 bases. Germline CDR1 is GTSNPN and CDR2 is SVGIG (reference sequence). The CDR3 is 12 residues long. CDR3 coding DNA: TGTGCCTGGGGTGACAGGCACACTGAAGCTTTCTTT. It translates to CAWGDRHTEAFF.

The J gene is TRBJ2-7, the V gene TRBV25-1; a weak D match, TRBD1 (6 bases). Germline V gene data show CDR1 as MGHDK and CDR2 as SYGVNS. Trimming shortened V by 9 bases and J by 0 bases, and 18 bases separated the two germline ends. There are 15 residues in the CDR3. CDR3 sequence (DNA): TGTGCCAGTCTCCCCTTAGGGGGACCCTCCTACGAGCAGTACTTC. Protein sequence: CASLPLGGPSYEQYF.

This clone was observed a few times. The chain joins TRBV15 to TRBJ2-7; D is perhaps TRBD1 (6 bases). From germline, CDR1 is LNHNV and CDR2 YYDKDF (reference sequence). The CDR3 is 13 residues long. The V gene lost 3 bases and the J gene lost 4 bases, with 10 bases spanning the gap. CDR3 amino acids: CATSSSTGYEQYF. The CDR3 DNA sequence: TGTGCCACCAGCAGTTCCACAGGGTACGAGCAGTACTTC.

This sequence joins TRBV19 and TRBJ2-1; TRBD1 aligns across 10 bases. This CDR3 spans 15 amino acids. With 6 bases clipped from V and 7 bases from J, the junction kept 9 bases outside the gene matches. Germline CDR1 reads LNHDA; CDR2 reads SQIVND (reference sequence). CDR3 amino acids: CASSVWGQGWNEQFF. Written as DNA, the CDR3 is TGTGCCAGTAGCGTTTGGGGACAGGGGTGGAATGAGCAGTTCTTC.

The chain has TRBV5-4 and TRBJ1-2, with TRBD1 matching 7 bases. This CDR3 has 16 residues. The ends lost 4 bases at V and 5 bases at J; junction bases unmatched: 14. The germline V gene encodes CDR1 SGHNT and CDR2 YYREEE (reference sequence). This chain's CDR3 is CASSPPSRGTWYGYTF. The CDR3 DNA reads TGTGCCAGCAGCCCCCCGAGCAGGGGGACATGGTATGGCTACACCTTC.

V usage is TRBV30 and J usage is TRBJ1-1; D call uncertain. The V and J ends lost 0 bases and 1 base respectively, with 12 bases between them. This CDR3 is built from 15 residues. CDR1 and CDR2 (germline): GTSNPN, SVGIG (reference sequence). The CDR3 region is CAWSVPEKWNTEAFF. CDR3 DNA: TGTGCCTGGAGTGTACCTGAGAAGTGGAACACTGAAGCTTTCTTT.

The chain couples TRBV21-1 to TRBJ2-4; TRBD2 was called by the table and not checked on the DNA. TRBV21-1 is a pseudogene locus. The CDR3 totals 18 residues. The CDR3 DNA reads as TGTGCCAGCAGCAAGAGGGGACGGGGGGCACTAGCCAAAAACATTCAGTACTTC. Protein product: CASSKRGRGALAKNIQYF.

In its sample, this clone was seen once. This chain links TRBV28 with TRBJ2-3; 11 bases map to TRBD2. Germline V gives CDR1 MDHEN, CDR2 SYDVKM. The CDR3 length is 15 residues. With V trimmed by 5 bases and J by 9 bases, 10 bases remained unmatched. CDR3: CASSRPGLAAQTQYF. The CDR3 coding sequence is TGTGCCAGCAGTCGACCGGGACTAGCGGCCCAAACGCAGTATTTT. Together with reference TRBV28 and TRBJ2-3, the CDR3 gives the full variable domain: DVKVTQSSRYLVKRTGEKVFLECVQDMDHENMFWYRQDPGLGLRLIYFSYDVKMKEKGDIPEGYSVSREKKERFSLILESASTNQTSMYLCASSRPGLAAQTQYFGPGTRLTVL.

This clone appeared a single time. This chain joins TRBV19 and TRBJ2-5; D not certain. Trimming took 6 bases from V and 1 from J, leaving 3 bases between them. The germline V gene has CDR1 LNHDA and CDR2 SQIVND (reference sequence). The CDR3 spans 11 residues. CDR3 in amino acids: CASSLQETQYF. CDR3 bases: TGTGCCAGTAGCCTCCAAGAGACCCAGTACTTC.

The gene calls are TRBV7-2 and TRBJ2-4, with 16 positions matching TRBD2. J was trimmed by 1 base and V by 6 bases; bases with no gene match: 6. This CDR3 has 18 amino acids. Germline V CDR1 and CDR2: SGHTA, FQGNSA. CDR3 amino acids: CASSPGTSGGAAKNIQYF. In DNA, the CDR3 is TGTGCCAGCAGTCCCGGGACTAGCGGGGGGGCCGCCAAAAACATTCAGTACTTC.

This clone occurred many times. The rearrangement uses TRBV4-1 and TRBJ2-3, with TRBD1 matching 8 bases. This CDR3 region has 16 residues. The germline gives CDR1 MGHRA, CDR2 YSYEKL. After removal of 0 bases from V and 3 bases from J, the junction contained 5 bases not matched to a gene. CDR3: CASSQEAGGATDTQYF. The CDR3 DNA sequence: TGCGCCAGCAGCCAAGAGGCAGGGGGCGCAACAGATACGCAGTATTTT.

A word on this clone: A junction end diverges from the germline sequence, so it may reflect a read error. The rearrangement links TRBV5-6 to TRBJ1-3; 10 nucleotides line up with TRBD1. The CDR3 runs to 13 residues. In germline, CDR1 is SGHDT, CDR2 YYEEEE. CDR3 amino acids: CASSRADRGLEDF. The CDR3 nucleotides read TGTGCCAGCAGCCGTGCTGACAGGGGGCTTGAGGATTTT.

There are a few counts of this clone. The chain employs TRBV6-6 and TRBJ1-2; maybe TRBD1 (6 bases). Germline V gene data show CDR1 as MNHNY and CDR2 as SVGAGI (reference sequence). The V and J ends lost 5 bases and 4 bases respectively, with 11 bases between them. CDR3 size: 13 residues. CDR3 residues: CASSPGQTYGYTF. In DNA form, the CDR3 reads TGTGCCAGCAGTCCCGGACAGACCTATGGCTACACCTTC.

V usage is TRBV6-5 and J usage is TRBJ2-7; possible D gene TRBD1, 6 bases. Germline V gene lookup returns CDR1 MNHEY and CDR2 SVGAGI. V lost 7 bases to trimming and J lost 4 bases, with 14 bases between them. The CDR3 runs 13 residues. The CDR3 bases are TGTGCCAGCACAAACAGGGAGTCTTACGAGCAGTACTTC. Protein: CASTNRESYEQYF.

The chain has TRBV6-1 and TRBJ1-2; D is ambiguous. Germline assignment: CDR1 MNHNS and CDR2 SASEGT. The CDR3 is 16 residues long. The V and J ends lost 0 bases and 2 bases respectively, with 13 bases between them. The CDR3 reads CASSEAPGKRNYGYTF. DNA for the CDR3: TGTGCCAGCAGTGAAGCGCCGGGGAAGAGGAACTATGGCTACACCTTC.

The chain uses TRBV7-2 and TRBJ2-1, with D possibly matching TRBD2 (6 bases). Trimming left V 5 bases short and J 0 bases short, with 11 bases between. The CDR3 has 15 amino acids. The germline gives CDR1 SGHTA, CDR2 FQGNSA. The CDR3 here is CASSRDGSSYNEQFF. The CDR3 bases are TGTGCCAGCAGCCGGGACGGGAGCTCCTACAATGAGCAGTTCTTC.

V is TRBV5-1 and J is TRBJ1-6, with 9 positions matching TRBD1. This CDR3 spans 14 amino acids. CDR1 is SGHRS, CDR2 YFSETQ, per germline. V lost 5 bases and J lost 7; bases outside the gene matches: 4. As DNA, the CDR3 is TGCGCCAGCAGTACCGGGACAGGGAATTCACCCCTCCACTTT. Residues: CASSTGTGNSPLHF.

The rearrangement links TRBV7-7 to TRBJ2-5, with 8 bases fitting TRBD2. Per germline, CDR1 SSHAT and CDR2 FNYEAQ (reference sequence). The trim removed 5 bases at V and 6 bases at J, leaving 11 bases unmatched. There are 15 residues in the CDR3. The CDR3 DNA is TGTGCCAGCAGCCTCTCCCGGGGGGGGCTGCAGACCCAGTACTTC. Translating it yields CASSLSRGGLQTQYF.

This clone was seen more than once but under ten times. J is TRBJ1-6 and V is TRBV7-2; TRBD1 aligns across 9 bases. This CDR3 spans 14 amino acids. Germline CDR1 reads SGHTA; CDR2 reads FQGNSA. V dropped 5 bases and J dropped 11; count of bases not matched to a gene: 7. The CDR3 DNA reads TGTGCCAGCAGCCTCCTACGGACAGGGGCACCCCTCCACTTT. Translation gives CASSLLRTGAPLHF.

V is TRBV4-3 and J is TRBJ2-1; D gene ambiguous. V was trimmed by 4 bases and J by 3 bases, leaving 7 bases between them. The germline V gene encodes CDR1 LGHNA and CDR2 YSLEER. The CDR3 consists of 13 residues. CDR3 region: CASSLSYYNEQFF. The CDR3 bases are TGCGCCAGCAGCCTTTCGTACTACAATGAGCAGTTCTTC.

This sequence joins TRBV2 and TRBJ2-3, with 9 bases lining up with TRBD2. Germline assignment: CDR1 SNHLY and CDR2 FYNNEI. This CDR3 has 15 amino acids. The junction had 6 bases not matched to a gene; V was cut back by 8 bases and J by 0 bases. CDR3 sequence (DNA): TGTGCCAGCGAAGAGCGGGGGGCGAGCACAGATACGCAGTATTTT. It translates to CASEERGASTDTQYF.

In this sample, this clone turned up once. This sequence joins TRBV6-5 and TRBJ2-7; 8 nucleotides agree with TRBD2. Trimming took 9 bases from V and 6 from J; bases not matched to a gene: 4. The length of the CDR3 is 11 residues. The germline V gene encodes CDR1 MNHEY and CDR2 SVGAGI. The CDR3 sequence: CASRTSREQYF. The CDR3 bases are TGTGCCAGTAGGACTAGCCGCGAGCAGTACTTC.

This chain joins TRBV6-6 and TRBJ1-2, with D maybe TRBD1 (5 bases). Trimming stripped 5 bases from V and 10 bases from J, with 14 bases between. Germline loops: CDR1 MNHNY, CDR2 SVGAGI (reference sequence). The CDR3 has 12 amino acids. CDR3 protein: CASSTGGRDYTF. CDR3 sequence (DNA): TGTGCCAGCAGTACCGGGGGTAGAGACTACACCTTC.